The 25 T cell receptor beta chains listed next were all sequenced from one sample in a study of blood T cell repertoires in COVID-19. Here immunoSEQ multiplex PCR was the method, and the copy in TCRdb shows in-frame clones only, minus some. Of about 190,000 clones detected, about 85% appear once; the ten largest clones hold around 1.1%. Input material: peripheral blood. The receptors shown here come from a man in his thirties or forties with acute or convalescent COVID-19.

This sequence joins TRBV18 and TRBJ1-4, with D hard to call. The CDR3 sequence is 15 residues long. Trimming took 2 bases from V and 5 from J, leaving 12 bases between them. In germline, CDR1 is KGHSH, CDR2 LQKENI. The CDR3, as DNA: TGTGCCAGCTCACCAGTCTGGCAGGCGAATGAAAAACTGTTTTTT. Its translation is CASSPVWQANEKLFF.

The chain links TRBV30 to TRBJ1-1; weak D call: TRBD1 (6 bases). In germline, CDR1 is GTSNPN, CDR2 SVGIG (reference sequence). V was trimmed by 4 bases and J by 7 bases, leaving 16 bases between them. The CDR3 has 13 residues. Here the CDR3 DNA reads TGTGCCTGGACCGAACAGGGTAGGGGTGAAGCTTTCTTT. Protein product: CAWTEQGRGEAFF.

CDR3 amino acids: CASSAGLAGGADTQYF. CDR3 nucleotides: TGTGCCAGCAGCGCGGGACTAGCGGGCGGCGCAGATACGCAGTATTTT. This chain links TRBV7-3 with TRBJ2-3, with TRBD2 matching 12 bases. Germline V gives CDR1 SGHTA, CDR2 FQGTGA. This CDR3 region has 16 residues. V was pared by 5 bases and J by 4 bases, with 7 bases of the junction left unmatched.

The rearrangement joins TRBV2 to TRBJ1-3; TRBD1 might be the D (5 bases). The CDR3 is made up of 17 amino acids. V was shortened by 6 bases and J by 1 base, with 19 bases between the two germline ends. Germline-derived CDR1 and CDR2 are SNHLY and FYNNEI. The CDR3 spells CASSATGPGWSGNTIYF. CDR3 bases: TGTGCCAGCAGCGCAACAGGTCCAGGGTGGTCTGGAAACACCATATATTTT.

The rearrangement uses TRBV9 and TRBJ2-7; TRBD1 aligns across 9 bases. Trimming removed 0 bases from V and 8 bases from J; junction bases left unmatched: 9. The CDR3 loop spans 15 amino acids. Looked up from germline, CDR1 is SGDLS and CDR2 is YYNGEE. In DNA, the CDR3 is TGTGCCAGCAGCGTAGGTCGGACAGGGGTCTATCAGCAGTACTTC. This gives the protein CASSVGRTGVYQQYF.

Details on this clone: This same CDR3 is encoded by further DNA sequences in the sample. The chain combines TRBV28 with TRBJ1-4; TRBD1 matches at 8 bases. Germline V lookup: CDR1 MDHEN, CDR2 SYDVKM. This CDR3 comprises 13 residues. V lost 6 bases to trimming and J lost 6 bases; unmatched junction nucleotides: 3. The CDR3 loop reads CASRTGGHEKLFF. DNA of the CDR3: TGTGCCAGCAGAACAGGGGGGCATGAAAAACTGTTTTTT.

The chain is built from TRBV7-3 and TRBJ2-3; 11 bases match TRBD1. The trim removed 8 bases at V and 1 base at J, leaving 8 bases unmatched. Germline V lookup: CDR1 SGHTA, CDR2 FQGTGA. The CDR3 contains 16 residues. The CDR3 sequence is CASGWDRGIGTDTQYF. The CDR3 coding sequence is TGTGCCAGCGGGTGGGACAGGGGGATCGGCACAGATACGCAGTATTTT.

The CDR3 region has the DNA TGCGCCAGCAGCTTGGCCATGGATACGCAGTATTTT. It specifies CASSLAMDTQYF. The chain is built from TRBV5-1 and TRBJ2-3, with no clear D. Trimming shortened V by 0 bases and J by 6 bases, and 5 bases separated the two germline ends. CDR1 is SGHRS, CDR2 YFSETQ, per germline. The CDR3 contains 12 residues.

The rearrangement joins TRBV6-4 to TRBJ2-1, with D tentatively TRBD2 (5 bases). From germline, CDR1 is MRHNA and CDR2 SNTAGT. CDR3 length: 15 amino acids. The germline V and J ends were trimmed by 5 bases and 4 bases, with 15 bases remaining between them. The CDR3 DNA follows: TGTGCCAGCAGTATGGACTCCGGGCCGTACAATGAGCAGTTCTTC. It specifies CASSMDSGPYNEQFF.

V gene TRBV5-1 combines with J gene TRBJ2-3; D is perhaps TRBD2 (6 bases). The CDR3 runs to 16 residues. V lost 0 bases, J lost 3 bases, and 14 bases lay in between. Germline lookup yields CDR1 SGHRS and CDR2 YFSETQ. CDR3 bases: TGCGCCAGCAGCTTGGCCGCGGAGGGCGGGACAGATACGCAGTATTTT. Translation: CASSLAAEGGTDTQYF. The full variable domain, its missing parts supplied by reference TRBV5-1 and TRBJ2-3, is KAGVTQTPRYLIKTRGQQVTLSCSPISGHRSVSWYQQTPGQGLQFLFEYFSETQRNKGNFPGRFSGRQFSNSRSEMNVSTLELGDSALYLCASSLAAEGGTDTQYFGPGTRLTVL.

This chain links TRBV6-5 with TRBJ2-1; TRBD1 is a possible D gene (5 bases). Trimming removed 8 bases at V and 9 bases at J, with 8 bases between. The CDR3 consists of 10 residues. Germline loops: CDR1 MNHEY, CDR2 SVGAGI. The CDR3 DNA sequence: TGTGCCAGCGGGGCGCGTGAGCAGTTCTTC. Translated, it gives CASGAREQFF.

The CDR3 coding sequence is TGTGCCAGCAGCCCTAGTACCGACCGGGAGCAGTACTTC. Translated: CASSPSTDREQYF. The genes are TRBV9 and TRBJ2-7; no clear D gene. This CDR3 comprises 13 residues. The germline gives CDR1 SGDLS, CDR2 YYNGEE. Trimming took 4 bases from V and 7 from J, leaving 15 bases between them.

This chain links TRBV7-8 with TRBJ2-7; D possibly corresponds to TRBD2 (7 bases). Germline CDR1 is SGHVS and CDR2 is FQNEAQ. The germline V and J ends were trimmed by 5 bases and 3 bases, with 20 bases remaining between them. The CDR3 runs 16 residues. The chain's CDR3 is CASSPGGTREIYEQYF. The CDR3 DNA reads as TGTGCCAGCAGCCCCGGGGGGACACGGGAAATCTACGAGCAGTACTTC.

The rearrangement uses TRBV20-1 and TRBJ1-5, with a tentative D call TRBD1 (5 bases). With 3 bases removed from V and 6 bases from J, the gap between germline ends came to 18 bases. Germline V gene lookup returns CDR1 DFQATT and CDR2 SNEGSKA (reference sequence). The CDR3 sequence is 15 residues long. CDR3 coding DNA: TGCAGTGCTAGTGGGCAGGGACTCAGGAGTCAGCCCCAGCATTTT. Its translation is CSASGQGLRSQPQHF.

This chain connects TRBV3-1 (or the pseudogene TRBV3-2) to TRBJ2-2, with D maybe TRBD2 (5 bases). The CDR3 extends over 11 amino acids. Germline CDR1 is LGHDT and CDR2 is YNNKEL (reference sequence). The V end lost 7 bases, the J end lost 8 bases, and 8 bases lay between the germline ends. The CDR3 here is CASNSGGELFF. The CDR3 nucleotides are TGTGCCAGCAATTCGGGGGGGGAGCTGTTTTTT.

The V and J genes are TRBV5-1 and TRBJ1-1; tentative D call: TRBD1 (5 bases). The CDR3 covers 15 residues. Per germline, CDR1 SGHRS and CDR2 YFSETQ. V was cut by 8 bases and J by 3 bases, with 20 bases left in between. In DNA, the CDR3 is TGCGCCAGTACAAAAGTAGGGGCTAGGGACACTGAAGCTTTCTTT. It is translated as CASTKVGARDTEAFF.

V and J are TRBV7-3 and TRBJ2-1; D call uncertain. CDR3 length: 16 residues. Trimming took 5 bases from V and 0 from J, leaving 14 bases between them. The germline gives CDR1 SGHTA, CDR2 FQGTGA. The CDR3 nucleotides are TGTGCCAGCAGCCCCCAAAAGATGAGCTCCTACAATGAGCAGTTCTTC. Translation: CASSPQKMSSYNEQFF. Filled out from reference TRBV7-3 and TRBJ2-1, the complete variable domain reads GAGVSQTPSNKVTEKGKYVELRCDPISGHTALYWYRQSLGQGPEFLIYFQGTGAADDSGLPNDRFFAVRPEGSVSTLKIQRTERGDSAVYLCASSPQKMSSYNEQFFGPGTRLTVL.

V is TRBV21-1 and J is TRBJ1-5; the table's D call TRBD1 went unverified against the DNA. TRBV21-1 is a pseudogene segment. CDR3 size: 15 residues. The CDR3 DNA is TGTGCCAGCAGCAAAGGGACAGGGGAGGCTCAGCCCCAGCATTTT. It codes for CASSKGTGEAQPQHF.

The chain links TRBV7-9 to TRBJ2-5, with 7 bases fitting TRBD2. Germline V gene data show CDR1 as SEHNR and CDR2 as FQNEAQ (reference sequence). The CDR3 extends over 14 amino acids. J lost 5 bases, V lost 5 bases, and 8 bases had no gene match. CDR3 bases: TGTGCCAGCAGCCTAACGACTAGCAGGGAGACCCAGTACTTC. Its protein product is CASSLTTSRETQYF.

This clone was observed a single time. V is TRBV9 and J is TRBJ1-6; a weak D match, TRBD1 (5 bases). The CDR3 extends over 13 amino acids. V was trimmed by 3 bases and J by 14 bases, leaving 15 bases between them. Germline assignment: CDR1 SGDLS and CDR2 YYNGEE. The CDR3 nucleotides are TGTGCCAGCAGCGGGGAGGGAGGGGTGGCCCTCCACTTT. The encoded protein is CASSGEGGVALHF.

The chain couples TRBV20-1 to TRBJ1-5, with D unclear. There are 14 residues in the CDR3. Per the germline V gene, CDR1 is DFQATT and CDR2 is SNEGSKA (reference sequence). V was trimmed by 3 bases and J by 9 bases, leaving 18 bases between them. Here the CDR3 reads CSASQSGIGWPQHF. DNA of the CDR3: TGCAGTGCTAGTCAGAGCGGGATAGGGTGGCCCCAGCATTTT.

The V call is TRBV28, the J call TRBJ1-6, with 8 positions matching TRBD1. The CDR3 is made up of 14 amino acids. Trimming took 6 bases from V and 7 from J; bases not matched to a gene: 5. Germline lookup yields CDR1 MDHEN and CDR2 SYDVKM. CDR3 amino acids: CASRTQGGNSPLHF. The CDR3 DNA reads TGTGCCAGCAGAACACAGGGGGGGAATTCACCCCTCCACTTT.

The chain has TRBV28 and TRBJ1-1; no clear D gene. Germline V CDR1 and CDR2: MDHEN, SYDVKM. The CDR3 runs 13 residues. V shed 2 bases and J shed 0 bases, with 4 bases lying between them. CDR3 loop: CASSLQLNTEAFF. CDR3 sequence (DNA): TGTGCCAGCAGTTTACAATTGAACACTGAAGCTTTCTTT.

This sequence joins TRBV9 and TRBJ2-2; D perhaps matches TRBD1 (5 bases). Deletions cut 3 bases from V and 9 bases from J, with 12 bases between. CDR1 is SGDLS, CDR2 YYNGEE, per germline. The CDR3 consists of 13 residues. CDR3 DNA: TGTGCCAGCAGCGGCCACACAGGTCGGGAGCTGTTTTTT. Translated: CASSGHTGRELFF.

The CDR3 here is CASSIAGVGYNEQFF. The CDR3 DNA follows: TGTGCCAGCAGCATAGCGGGAGTGGGCTACAATGAGCAGTTCTTC. The chain has TRBV7-3 and TRBJ2-1; 9 bases match TRBD2. CDR3 length equals 15 residues. Germline CDR1 is SGHTA and CDR2 is FQGTGA. The V and J ends lost 5 bases and 3 bases, in that order; junction bases with no gene match: 5.